The rows below give T cell receptor beta chains drawn from one sample of a study of blood T cell repertoires in COVID-19. Assay: immunoSEQ multiplex PCR; the TCRdb copy retains only in-frame clones and omits some. The sample lists approximately 170,000 clones, approximately 83% occurring once. Sequencing was performed on peripheral blood. The receptors here all came from an older man who had recovered from COVID-19. The CDR3 runs from the conserved cysteine through the conserved F or W. The order of the fields is D gene, J gene, clone size, V gene, CDR3 protein, CDR3 DNA. A D gene is named only where the DNA matches it firmly. The size entry is marked missing in some rows and otherwise reads once, few, many or a size class.

TRBD1	TRBJ2-7	once	TRBV5-1	CASSADRGLSYEQYF	TGCGCCAGCAGCGCGGACAGGGGGCTCTCCTACGAGCAGTACTTC
.	TRBJ2-7	few	TRBV10-3	CAISTGDRASYEQYF	TGTGCCATCAGCACGGGAGACCGCGCTTCCTACGAGCAGTACTTC
TRBD2	TRBJ2-7	.	TRBV6-5	CASSSGTSGTYEQYF	TGTGCCAGCAGTTCCGGGACTAGCGGGACCTACGAGCAGTACTTC
TRBD2	TRBJ2-1	.	TRBV6-5	CASTGTSYNEQFF	TGTGCCAGTACCGGGACTAGCTACAATGAGCAGTTCTTC
TRBD2	TRBJ2-1	.	TRBV18	CASSPGLAEEQFF	TGTGCCAGCTCACCAGGACTAGCGGAGGAGCAGTTCTTC
.	TRBJ2-5	.	TRBV7-9	CASSLSSREETQYF	TGTGCCAGCAGCCTAAGTAGCAGAGAAGAGACCCAGTACTTC
.	TRBJ1-4	.	TRBV9	CASSTGLLATNEKLFF	TGTGCCAGCAGCACAGGGTTGTTGGCAACTAATGAAAAACTGTTTTTT
TRBD2	TRBJ2-4	.	TRBV13	CASSPGTSGVLAKNIQYF	TGTGCCAGCAGCCCGGGGACTAGCGGGGTGCTAGCCAAAAACATTCAGTACTTC
TRBD2	TRBJ2-1	.	TRBV7-2	CASSLWASGSGRNEQFF	TGTGCCAGCAGCTTATGGGCTAGCGGGAGCGGGAGGAATGAGCAGTTCTTC
.	TRBJ2-1	.	TRBV10-3	CAISERETSYNEQFF	TGTGCCATCAGTGAGCGAGAAACCTCCTACAATGAGCAGTTCTTC
.	TRBJ2-5	.	TRBV6-1	CASSDTWGLQETQYF	TGTGCCAGCAGTGACACATGGGGCTTACAAGAGACCCAGTACTTC
.	TRBJ2-7	.	TRBV29-1	CSVGEGGGEQYF	TGCAGCGTTGGGGAGGGGGGTGGCGAGCAGTACTTC
.	TRBJ1-2	.	TRBV5-1	CASSPRTGSGYGYTF	TGCGCCAGCAGCCCCCGAACAGGGTCCGGCTATGGCTACACCTTC
.	TRBJ1-4	many	TRBV5-1	CASSFSPATNEKLFF	TGCGCCAGCAGCTTCTCACCGGCAACTAATGAAAAACTGTTTTTT
.	TRBJ2-7	.	TRBV7-9	CASSLPGLRYEQYF	TGTGCCAGCAGCTTACCAGGGTTAAGGTACGAGCAGTACTTC
.	TRBJ2-7	.	TRBV13	CASSPEPVGADYEQYF	TGTGCCAGCAGCCCCGAGCCGGTGGGGGCGGACTACGAGCAGTACTTC
TRBD2	TRBJ2-5	.	TRBV6-2/TRBV6-3	CASSYVNPGLAGSTYQETQYF	TGTGCCAGCAGTTACGTGAACCCGGGACTAGCGGGATCAACGTACCAAGAGACCCAGTACTTC
.	TRBJ2-2	.	TRBV5-4	CASSPRQPRVTGELFF	TGTGCCAGCAGCCCACGGCAGCCACGGGTCACCGGGGAGCTGTTTTTT
TRBD2	TRBJ2-7	once	TRBV29-1	CSARQGLAYEQYF	TGCAGCGCCCGCCAGGGACTAGCCTACGAGCAGTACTTC
.	TRBJ2-7	.	TRBV6-2/TRBV6-3	CASSYSSTYEQYF	TGTGCCAGCAGTTACTCGAGTACCTACGAGCAGTACTTC
TRBD2	TRBJ2-1	.	TRBV6-6	CASSPRLSSGRDNEQFF	TGTGCCAGCAGTCCGCGACTGTCTAGCGGGAGGGACAATGAGCAGTTCTTC
.	TRBJ1-1	few	TRBV25-1	CASSEYGGGNTEAFF	TGTGCCAGCAGTGAATATGGAGGTGGGAACACTGAAGCTTTCTTT
TRBD1	TRBJ2-7	.	TRBV6-4	CASIRTWGQHPYF	TGTGCCAGCATAAGAACTTGGGGACAGCATCCGTACTTC
TRBD2	TRBJ2-7	once	TRBV28	CASSFSGRASYEQYF	TGTGCCAGCAGTTTTAGCGGGAGGGCCTCCTACGAGCAGTACTTC
.	TRBJ2-2	.	TRBV5-5	CASSLEGSANTGELFF	TGTGCCAGCAGCTTGGAGGGGTCCGCGAACACCGGGGAGCTGTTTTTT
.	TRBJ2-7	.	TRBV6-1	CASSEASGSYEQYF	TGTGCCAGCAGTGAAGCATCAGGCTCCTACGAGCAGTACTTC
.	TRBJ1-4	.	TRBV5-1	CASSARRGDGSEKLFF	TGCGCCAGCAGCGCCCGGCGCGGGGATGGGAGTGAAAAACTGTTTTTT
TRBD2	TRBJ2-3	.	TRBV9	CASSVEPAGVGDTQYF	TGTGCCAGCAGCGTAGAACCAGCGGGAGTAGGGGATACGCAGTATTTT
TRBD1	TRBJ1-5	.	TRBV24-1	CATGTDGNQPQHF	TGTGCCACCGGGACAGATGGCAATCAGCCCCAGCATTTT
.	TRBJ1-3	.	TRBV30	CASGTLGNTIYF	TGTGCCTCCGGGACACTCGGAAACACCATATATTTT
.	TRBJ1-1	.	TRBV29-1	CSVEDPATTEAFF	TGCAGCGTTGAAGATCCGGCGACTACTGAAGCTTTCTTT
TRBD2	TRBJ2-2	.	TRBV7-9	CASNPKGLRNTGELFF	TGTGCCAGCAACCCTAAGGGACTACGCAACACCGGGGAGCTGTTTTTT
TRBD1	TRBJ2-5	.	TRBV2	CASSDRGQETQYF	TGTGCCAGCAGTGACAGGGGGCAAGAGACCCAGTACTTC
.	TRBJ2-1	.	TRBV5-4	CASSPAPVTPNTNEQFF	TGTGCCAGCAGCCCTGCACCCGTAACCCCTAATACCAATGAGCAGTTCTTC
.	TRBJ2-3	many	TRBV2	CASYGSGEPDTQYF	TGTGCCAGCTATGGTAGCGGAGAACCAGATACGCAGTATTTT
.	TRBJ2-6	.	TRBV7-2	CASSLSGQQFVLTF	TGTGCCAGCAGCTTGTCGGGACAACAATTTGTCCTGACTTTC
.	TRBJ2-4	.	TRBV28	CASSLYGGRVVAKNIQYF	TGTGCCAGCAGTTTGTACGGTGGCAGGGTAGTAGCCAAAAACATTCAGTACTTC
TRBD2	TRBJ2-1	.	TRBV27	CASSRTSGSNEQFF	TGTGCCAGCAGTCGGACTAGCGGGAGCAATGAGCAGTTCTTC
.	TRBJ2-7	.	TRBV9	CASSVARQGDEQYF	TGTGCCAGCAGCGTAGCGCGTCAAGGAGACGAGCAGTACTTC
.	TRBJ2-6	.	TRBV3-1/TRBV3-2	CASSLTLSGANVLTF	TGTGCCAGCAGCCTAACCCTATCTGGGGCCAACGTCCTGACTTTC
.	TRBJ1-5	.	TRBV3-1/TRBV3-2	CASSQGGSNQPQHF	TGTGCCAGCAGCCAGGGGGGTAGCAATCAGCCCCAGCATTTT
.	TRBJ1-2	.	TRBV5-1	CASSLGQNYGYTF	TGCGCCAGCAGCCTGGGACAAAACTATGGCTACACCTTC
TRBD1	TRBJ2-7	.	TRBV4-1	CASSHVQDRKTYEQYF	TGCGCCAGCAGCCATGTGCAGGACAGGAAAACCTACGAGCAGTACTTC
.	TRBJ2-7	.	TRBV19	CASSTFDRYEQYF	TGTGCCAGTAGTACCTTTGACAGATACGAGCAGTACTTC
TRBD1	TRBJ1-3	.	TRBV28	CASIPGQGISGNTIYF	TGTGCCAGCATCCCGGGACAGGGCATCTCTGGAAACACCATATATTTT
TRBD2	TRBJ2-7	.	TRBV19	CASSRTSAIPAYEQYF	TGTGCCAGTAGTCGGACTAGCGCCATTCCAGCCTACGAGCAGTACTTC
TRBD1	TRBJ2-3	.	TRBV28	CASTGTVLGESTDTQYF	TGTGCCAGCACTGGGACAGTCCTGGGAGAAAGCACAGATACGCAGTATTTT
TRBD1	TRBJ2-2	.	TRBV13	CASSSVTGGIHTGELFF	TGTGCCAGCAGCTCCGTGACAGGGGGCATTCACACCGGGGAGCTGTTTTTT